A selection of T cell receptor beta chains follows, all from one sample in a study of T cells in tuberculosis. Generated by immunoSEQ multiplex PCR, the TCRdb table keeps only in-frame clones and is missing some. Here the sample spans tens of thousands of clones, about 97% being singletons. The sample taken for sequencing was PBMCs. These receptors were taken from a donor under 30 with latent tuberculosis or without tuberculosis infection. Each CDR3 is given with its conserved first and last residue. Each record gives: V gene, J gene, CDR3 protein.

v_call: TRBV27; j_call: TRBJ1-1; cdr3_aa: CASRPTTGVTEAFF
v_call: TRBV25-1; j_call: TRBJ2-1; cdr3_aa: CASSARVAGNSYNEQFF
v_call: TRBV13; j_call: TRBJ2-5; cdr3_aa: CASSDIFQETQYF
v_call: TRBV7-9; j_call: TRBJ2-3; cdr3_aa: CASSLPTGGADTQYF
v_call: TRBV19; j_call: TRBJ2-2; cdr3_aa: CASSIWSGTGELFF
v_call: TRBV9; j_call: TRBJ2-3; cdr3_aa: CASSSGGRALTDTQYF
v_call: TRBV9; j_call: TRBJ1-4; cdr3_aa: CASSDSTGTGYEKLFF
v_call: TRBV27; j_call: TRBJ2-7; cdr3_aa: CASSPQPGTVYEQYF
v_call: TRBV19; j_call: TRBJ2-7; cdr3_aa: CASSKRGGDYEQYF
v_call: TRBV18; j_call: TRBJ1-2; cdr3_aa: CASSPPGQANGYTF
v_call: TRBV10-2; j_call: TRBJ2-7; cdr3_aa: CASSDQGFYEQYF
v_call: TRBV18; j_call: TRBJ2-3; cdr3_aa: CASSSSGVDTQYF
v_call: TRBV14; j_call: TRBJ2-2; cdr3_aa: CASSHYGGAGTGELFF
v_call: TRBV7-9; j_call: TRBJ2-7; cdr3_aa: CASSRGTGRTYEQYF
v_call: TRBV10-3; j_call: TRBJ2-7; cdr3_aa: CATGTSASFTYEQYF
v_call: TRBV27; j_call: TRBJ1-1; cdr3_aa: CASSLISSGNTEAFF
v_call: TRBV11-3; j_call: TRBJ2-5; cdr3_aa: CASTREQETQYF
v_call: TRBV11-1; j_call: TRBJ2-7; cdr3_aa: CASSLGRGDFSYEQYF
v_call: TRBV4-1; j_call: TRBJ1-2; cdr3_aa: CASSQGRPPRLHGYTF
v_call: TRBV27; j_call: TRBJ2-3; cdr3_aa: CASSLQGETDTQYF
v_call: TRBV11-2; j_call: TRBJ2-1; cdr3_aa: CASSPRLAGAEQFF
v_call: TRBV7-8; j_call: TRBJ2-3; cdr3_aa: CASSSGTGPTDTQYF
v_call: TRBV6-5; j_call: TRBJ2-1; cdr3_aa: CASSHNGQSNEQFF
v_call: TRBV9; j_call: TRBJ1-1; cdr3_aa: CASSVNSWAELNTEAFF
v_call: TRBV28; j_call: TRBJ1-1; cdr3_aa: CASSPPGGGRNTEAFF
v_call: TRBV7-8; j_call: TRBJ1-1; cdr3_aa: CASSYSGGGREEAFF